This T cell receptor (beta chain) was sequenced for a study of blood T cell repertoires in COVID-19. About the study: T cells, B-cell-depleted T cells, or PBMCs supplied cDNA or gDNA.

Profiling relied on immunoSEQ multiplex PCR, and the TCRdb table lists in-frame clones only, not all of them. In the table there are 150,000 to 200,000 clones, roughly four fifths of which are singletons. The V and J ends lost 5 bases and 8 bases respectively, with 19 bases between them. The CDR3 has 15 amino acids. The germline gives CDR1 SNHLY, CDR2 FYNNEI. Sequenced sample: peripheral blood. The chain links TRBV2 to TRBJ1-5; the D is unclear. This clonotype was obtained from a man between 65 and 79 years old who had recovered from COVID-19. The CDR3 DNA reads as TGTGCCAGCAGTCGCGACGCTGGAGGACGGGAGCCCCAGCATTTT. Its protein is CASSRDAGGREPQHF.